The 27 T cell receptor beta chains presented below share a single source sample, sequenced in a study of blood T cell repertoires in COVID-19. Repertoires were generated with immunoSEQ multiplex PCR, while TCRdb's copy carries only in-frame clones and drops some. Of hundreds of thousands of clones listed, about nine tenths are singletons. Source material: peripheral blood. These receptors were collected from a woman in her 30s with active or convalescent COVID-19.

The rearrangement uses TRBV13 and TRBJ2-7; 9 bases are shared with TRBD2. Germline V CDR1 and CDR2: PRHDT, FYEKMQ (reference sequence). The CDR3 is 15 residues long. V dropped 5 bases and J dropped 6; count of bases not matched to a gene: 11. DNA for the CDR3: TGTGCCAGCAGCCCCGACGGCGGGAGGGGAGGCGAGCAGTACTTC. This encodes CASSPDGGRGGEQYF.

This chain connects TRBV7-2 to TRBJ2-5; a possible D gene is TRBD2 (6 bases). This CDR3 region has 14 residues. Germline assignment: CDR1 SGHTA and CDR2 FQGNSA. Trimming stripped 5 bases from V and 4 bases from J, with 14 bases between. The DNA for the CDR3 is TGTGCCAGCAGCCCGCCCCCCGGGGGAGAGACCCAGTACTTC. Translation gives CASSPPPGGETQYF.

This clone was counted once. The J gene is TRBJ2-3, the V gene TRBV6-5; 13 nucleotides line up with TRBD2. The CDR3 is 13 residues long. Trimming at V came to 11 bases and at J to 1 base, leaving 0 bases not matched to a gene. Germline assignment: CDR1 MNHEY and CDR2 SVGAGI. CDR3 protein: CAGTSGGTDTQYF. In nucleotides, the CDR3 is TGTGCCGGGACTAGCGGGGGCACAGATACGCAGTATTTT.

The chain couples TRBV19 to TRBJ2-2; possible D gene TRBD2, 5 bases. V was trimmed by 3 bases and J by 0 bases, leaving 8 bases between them. CDR3 size: 15 residues. Germline assignment: CDR1 LNHDA and CDR2 SQIVND (reference sequence). For the CDR3, the DNA is TGTGCCAGTAGTATGGACGGGACGAACACCGGGGAGCTGTTTTTT. It yields the protein CASSMDGTNTGELFF.

The chain has TRBV19 and TRBJ2-1; D is unclear. V was clipped by 3 bases and J by 5 bases, with 8 bases between them. The CDR3 is 13 amino acids. The germline gives CDR1 LNHDA, CDR2 SQIVND (reference sequence). The CDR3 DNA reads as TGTGCCAGTAGTATTTTACAGAACAATGAGCAGTTCTTC. Translating it yields CASSILQNNEQFF.

The J gene is TRBJ2-7, the V gene TRBV4-1; no reliable D call. Germline lookup yields CDR1 MGHRA and CDR2 YSYEKL. Deletions cut 0 bases from V and 5 bases from J, with 14 bases between. The CDR3 contains 15 residues. This CDR3 reads CASSQEIYGANEQYF. The DNA of the CDR3 is TGCGCCAGCAGCCAAGAGATCTACGGAGCGAACGAGCAGTACTTC.

This clone was seen a handful of times. The rearrangement joins TRBV18 to TRBJ1-6; a possible D gene is TRBD1 (5 bases). The V end lost 5 bases, the J end lost 3 bases, and 14 bases lay between the germline ends. Germline V gives CDR1 KGHSH, CDR2 LQKENI. The CDR3 covers 16 residues. The DNA of the CDR3 is TGTGCCAGCTCAGGGACGGGAGAAATCTATAATTCACCCCTCCACTTT. Its protein product is CASSGTGEIYNSPLHF.

J is TRBJ2-1 and V is TRBV5-1; TRBD2 is a possible D gene (5 bases). V lost 4 bases, J lost 8 bases, and 16 bases lay in between. The CDR3 is 14 amino acids. The germline CDR1 and CDR2 sequences are SGHRS and YFSETQ. The CDR3 sequence is CASSEDTSFDEQFF. The CDR3 DNA is TGCGCCAGCAGCGAAGATACTAGTTTCGATGAGCAGTTCTTC.

This chain uses TRBV10-3 with TRBJ1-2; possibly TRBD1 for D (5 bases). This CDR3 is 13 amino acids long. From germline, CDR1 is ENHRY and CDR2 SYGVKD. The V gene lost 2 bases and the J gene lost 4 bases, with 8 bases spanning the gap. CDR3 residues: CAISEDSRYGYTF. CDR3 sequence (DNA): TGTGCCATCAGTGAGGACAGTCGCTATGGCTACACCTTC.

V usage is TRBV28 and J usage is TRBJ1-3; 9 bases are a match to TRBD1. J was trimmed by 8 bases and V by 3 bases; bases with no gene match: 11. This CDR3 contains 16 residues. Germline V gene data show CDR1 as MDHEN and CDR2 as SYDVKM. The CDR3 coding sequence is TGTGCCAGCAGTTTGACGACAGGGGGTTCGGCGTACACCATATATTTT. Residues: CASSLTTGGSAYTIYF.

The DNA of the CDR3 is TGTGCCAGCAGCTTGGGCGGGGGAGAAGGTTCACCCCTCCACTTT. It encodes CASSLGGGEGSPLHF. The chain uses TRBV5-6 and TRBJ1-6; tentatively, D is TRBD1 (5 bases). Germline V CDR1 and CDR2: SGHDT, YYEEEE. Trimming pared 0 bases from V and 9 bases from J, leaving 13 bases between. The CDR3 runs 15 residues.

The V call is TRBV11-3, the J call TRBJ1-1, with a tentative D call TRBD1 (6 bases). CDR3 length equals 13 residues. Germline CDR1 SGHNT, CDR2 YENEEA. The germline V and J ends were trimmed by 5 bases and 5 bases, with 12 bases remaining between them. CDR3 amino acids: CASSHEQGTEAFF. CDR3 sequence (DNA): TGTGCCAGCAGCCATGAACAGGGTACTGAAGCTTTCTTT.

This chain joins TRBV2 and TRBJ1-4, with 8 bases aligning to TRBD1. The germline V gene encodes CDR1 SNHLY and CDR2 FYNNEI. The V segment lost 7 bases and the J segment 5 bases; nucleotides outside the gene matches: 3. The CDR3 extends over 13 amino acids. The CDR3 nucleotides are TGTGCCAGCACCCGGGACAGGAATGAAAAACTGTTTTTT. Its translation is CASTRDRNEKLFF.

The rearrangement joins TRBV2 to TRBJ1-3; no definite D call. V was cut by 5 bases and J by 0 bases, with 11 bases left in between. The CDR3 is made up of 15 amino acids. Germline V gene sequence: CDR1 SNHLY, CDR2 FYNNEI. CDR3 DNA: TGTGCCAGCAGTCCCCGGGTTAACTCTGGAAACACCATATATTTT. This codes for CASSPRVNSGNTIYF.

J is TRBJ2-7 and V is TRBV10-3; 8 nucleotides match TRBD2. J lost 6 bases, V lost 4 bases, and 2 bases had no gene match. Germline V lookup: CDR1 ENHRY, CDR2 SYGVKD. The CDR3 length is 12 residues. The DNA for the CDR3 is TGTGCCATCAGTGGGACTAGCTCCGAGCAGTACTTC. This codes for CAISGTSSEQYF.

The chain combines TRBV29-1 with TRBJ1-2, with TRBD1 as a possible D gene (5 bases). From germline, CDR1 is SQVTM and CDR2 ANQGSEA. The CDR3 sequence is 14 residues long. Trimming cost V 1 base and J 4 bases, with 13 bases left between them. CDR3 sequence: CSVEGVQESYGYTF. The CDR3, as DNA: TGCAGCGTTGAAGGGGTACAGGAAAGCTATGGCTACACCTTC.

The CDR3 loop is CASSAGQTINTDTQYF. Written as DNA, the CDR3 is TGCGCCAGCAGCGCGGGACAGACGATAAACACAGATACGCAGTATTTT. The chain joins TRBV5-1 to TRBJ2-3, with a possible D match to TRBD1 (7 bases). V lost 4 bases and J 2 bases, leaving 17 bases between the germline ends. The CDR3 is made up of 16 amino acids. CDR1 is SGHRS and CDR2 is YFSETQ in the germline V gene.

V gene TRBV5-1 combines with J gene TRBJ2-3; 8 nucleotides agree with TRBD1. The CDR3 has 15 residues. The germline gives CDR1 SGHRS, CDR2 YFSETQ. The junction had 6 bases not matched to a gene; V was cut back by 4 bases and J by 2 bases. Here the CDR3 DNA reads TGCGCCAGCAGCACCGGACAGGGATACACAGATACGCAGTATTTT. This gives the protein CASSTGQGYTDTQYF. Together with reference TRBV5-1 and TRBJ2-3, the CDR3 gives the full variable domain: KAGVTQTPRYLIKTRGQQVTLSCSPISGHRSVSWYQQTPGQGLQFLFEYFSETQRNKGNFPGRFSGRQFSNSRSEMNVSTLELGDSALYLCASSTGQGYTDTQYFGPGTRLTVL.

The chain combines TRBV3-1 (or the pseudogene TRBV3-2) with TRBJ1-2, with a weak D call TRBD1 (6 bases). In germline, CDR1 is LGHDT, CDR2 YNNKEL (reference sequence). CDR3 size: 14 residues. V was shortened by 4 bases and J by 7 bases, with 16 bases between the two germline ends. For the CDR3, the DNA is TGTGCCAGCAGCCGGGGATGGGGGCGGTCTGGCTACACCTTC. Amino acid sequence: CASSRGWGRSGYTF.

The V gene is TRBV4-1, the J gene TRBJ2-7; 12 positions agree with TRBD2. The J segment lost 2 bases and the V segment lost 0 bases, leaving 8 bases of the junction unmatched. Germline assignment: CDR1 MGHRA and CDR2 YSYEKL. The CDR3 has 18 amino acids. This chain's CDR3 is CASSQDRRLAGAPYEQYF. The CDR3 nucleotides are TGCGCCAGCAGCCAAGACCGGCGACTAGCGGGAGCCCCCTACGAGCAGTACTTC.

This clone occurred a few times. Other DNA sequences from this sample encode an identical CDR3 as well. The CDR3 DNA reads TGTGCCAGCAGCCTACCGAGCTCCTACGAGCAGTACTTC. Its protein is CASSLPSSYEQYF. The chain employs TRBV12-3 or TRBV12-4 and TRBJ2-7, with unresolved D. V shed 6 bases and J shed 0 bases, with 9 bases lying between them. The CDR3 has 13 amino acids.

This clone was seen a handful of times. The gene calls are TRBV2 and TRBJ1-1; 7 bases are a match to TRBD1. The CDR3 is 15 amino acids. J lost 0 bases, V lost 6 bases, and 7 bases had no gene match. CDR1 is SNHLY and CDR2 is FYNNEI in the germline V gene. The CDR3 here is CASSQWTGLNTEAFF. The DNA of the CDR3 is TGTGCCAGCAGCCAGTGGACAGGCCTGAACACTGAAGCTTTCTTT.

The chain is built from TRBV4-1 and TRBJ2-3; 11 positions agree with TRBD1. The V gene end was trimmed by 4 bases and the J gene end by 2 bases; junction bases not matched to a gene: 8. This CDR3 region has 17 residues. The germline CDR1 and CDR2 sequences are MGHRA and YSYEKL. The CDR3 here is CASSRTGGLDNTDTQYF. The CDR3 coding sequence is TGCGCCAGCAGCCGGACAGGGGGCCTAGATAACACAGATACGCAGTATTTT.

This sequence joins TRBV5-1 and TRBJ2-5; TRBD2 is a possible D gene (7 bases). The CDR3 totals 16 residues. The V gene's germline CDR1 is SGHRS and CDR2 YFSETQ. Trimming cost V 0 bases and J 4 bases, with 16 bases left between them. This CDR3 is CASSLETGGRGETQYF. Here the CDR3 DNA reads TGCGCCAGCAGCTTGGAGACGGGGGGCCGGGGAGAGACCCAGTACTTC.

DNA for the CDR3: TGTGCCAGCAGCCGTTACCCAGGGGGCGGTGACACCGGGGAGCTGTTTTTT. Translating gives CASSRYPGGGDTGELFF. This rearrangement joins TRBV4-2 to TRBJ2-2, with 8 bases that match TRBD1. This CDR3 has 17 residues. Germline trimming cut 4 bases from V and 3 bases from J; bases unmatched to any gene: 10. Germline CDR1 reads LGHNA; CDR2 reads YNFKEQ.

The rearrangement joins TRBV2 to TRBJ2-1; possible D gene TRBD1, 5 bases. Trimming took 2 bases from V and 6 from J, leaving 17 bases between them. The CDR3 totals 16 residues. Germline lookup yields CDR1 SNHLY and CDR2 FYNNEI. The CDR3 here is CASSERGSGFSNEQFF. The CDR3 DNA reads TGTGCCAGCAGTGAAAGGGGCTCGGGCTTTAGCAATGAGCAGTTCTTC.

This chain connects TRBV5-4 to TRBJ1-6; D remains unclear. Germline V CDR1 and CDR2: SGHNT, YYREEE (reference sequence). Trimming took off 0 bases at V and 7 bases at J, with 14 bases between the two ends. The CDR3 has 16 residues. CDR3 bases: TGTGCCAGCAGCTTGGGTGAAAAACTACCAAATTCACCCCTCCACTTT. Amino acids: CASSLGEKLPNSPLHF.